The 3 T cell receptor beta chains presented below share a single source sample, sequenced in a study of response to subunit inactivated influenza vaccine. TCRdb reprocessed the RT-PCR reads with MiXCR, giving one entry per CDR3 protein. The data show 650,000 to 800,000 distinct CDR3 sequences, around a sixth seen once. Sequencing used PBMCs from blood, obtained 4 to 6 days after vaccination. The source of these receptors is a man between 50 and 59 years old who received an inactivated influenza vaccine.

This chain joins TRBV7-9 and TRBJ2-3; the D gene could be TRBD1 or TRBD2 (5 bases each). This CDR3 comprises 15 residues. Germline V gives CDR1 SEHNR, CDR2 FQNEAQ (reference sequence). The germline V and J ends were trimmed by 7 bases and 2 bases, with 16 bases remaining between them. The chain's CDR3 is CASNSHGTPTDTQYF. The CDR3 nucleotides are TGTGCCAGCAACTCCCACGGGACCCCCACAGATACGCAGTATTTT.

Here the CDR3 reads CASSPDPQGKTQYF. The CDR3 DNA is TGTGCCAGCAGTCCGGACCCGCAGGGAAAAACCCAGTACTTC. The rearrangement uses TRBV12-3 or TRBV12-4 and TRBJ2-5, with a possible D match to TRBD1 (5 bases). CDR3 length: 14 residues. Deletions cut 5 bases from V and 8 bases from J, with 18 bases between.

This chain joins TRBV7-2 and TRBJ2-5; D not certain. Per the germline V gene, CDR1 is SGHTA and CDR2 is FQGNSA. The V and J ends lost 3 bases and 0 bases respectively, with 8 bases between them. The CDR3 totals 14 residues. The CDR3 sequence: CASSFYRDQETQYF. CDR3 nucleotide sequence: TGTGCCAGCAGCTTTTACAGAGACCAAGAGACCCAGTACTTC.